Below, 25 T cell receptor beta chains from the same sample are listed, as sequenced in a study of T cells in Graves' hyperthyroidism and ophthalmopathy. Authors of the study amplified TCR beta CDR3 regions from RNA transcripts. The TCR CDR3 was amplified in a first-round RT-PCR using the HTBI primer set. MiXCR, applied by TCRdb to the multiplex PCR reads, yields one record per CDR3 protein. The table shows a few hundred thousand distinct CDR3 sequences, with just under 15% occurring only once. Sequenced sample: blood. These receptors were obtained from a woman aged 30 to 39 with Graves' hyperthyroidism.

The rearrangement uses TRBV20-1 and TRBJ2-7; 8 bases agree with TRBD2. This CDR3 is 14 amino acids long. Germline V CDR1 and CDR2: DFQATT, SNEGSKA (reference sequence). Unmatched junction bases numbered 6, after V lost 0 bases and J lost 5 bases. The CDR3 spells CSARDLRGANEQYF. The CDR3 bases are TGCAGTGCTAGAGATCTGCGGGGGGCCAACGAGCAGTACTTC.

The gene calls are TRBV10-3 and TRBJ2-5; TRBD2 aligns across 8 bases. The germline V gene has CDR1 ENHRY and CDR2 SYGVKD. The V and J ends lost 6 bases and 3 bases, in that order; junction bases with no gene match: 3. The CDR3 totals 13 residues. CDR3 DNA sequence: TGTGCCATCAGCCCGGGGGGGGAAGAGACCCAGTACTTC. It is translated as CAISPGGEETQYF.

This clonotype was counted only a few times. The chain links TRBV6-1 to TRBJ1-4; D remains ambiguous. Germline V gene lookup returns CDR1 MNHNS and CDR2 SASEGT. The V end was cut by 7 bases, the J end by 0 bases, with 6 bases between. This CDR3 has 13 amino acids. CDR3: CASKGATNEKLFF. The CDR3 coding sequence is TGTGCCAGCAAGGGCGCAACTAATGAAAAACTGTTTTTT.

This clonotype showed up many times. The chain employs TRBV3-1 and TRBJ1-1; D not resolved. The CDR3 sequence is 14 residues long. V was cut by 0 bases and J by 2 bases, with 7 bases left in between. The germline V gene encodes CDR1 LGHDT and CDR2 YNNKEL (reference sequence). The CDR3 nucleotides read TGTGCCAGCAGCCAAGATGTGGATAACACTGAAGCTTTCTTT. Residues: CASSQDVDNTEAFF.

The CDR3 DNA sequence: TGTGCCAGCAGCTTAGTCGGGGGGAACGAGCAGTACTTC. Its protein is CASSLVGGNEQYF. The chain links TRBV7-9 to TRBJ2-7, with 7 bases lining up with TRBD2. This CDR3 region has 13 residues. In germline, CDR1 is SEHNR, CDR2 FQNEAQ (reference sequence). Germline trimming cut 1 base from V and 5 bases from J; bases unmatched to any gene: 2.

In its sample, this clonotype was seen a few times. In DNA form, the CDR3 reads TGTGCCAGCAGTTTCACGGACAATCAGCCCCAGCATTTT. It yields the protein CASSFTDNQPQHF. The chain employs TRBV2 and TRBJ1-5, with unresolved D. This CDR3 is built from 13 residues. Germline V gene data show CDR1 as SNHLY and CDR2 as FYNNEI. V was trimmed by 5 bases and J by 3 bases, leaving 8 bases between them.

The chain employs TRBV20-1 and TRBJ1-2; D may be TRBD1 (5 bases). CDR1 is DFQATT, CDR2 SNEGSKA, per germline (reference sequence). The CDR3 loop spans 14 amino acids. The V end was cut by 4 bases, the J end by 3 bases, with 15 bases between. The CDR3 region is CSAIGLQGHYGYTF. The CDR3 DNA follows: TGCAGTGCTATAGGTCTTCAGGGCCACTATGGCTACACCTTC.

The rearrangement links TRBV29-1 to TRBJ2-7; 9 bases are a match to TRBD2. The CDR3 contains 14 residues. Losses at the gene ends were 0 bases for V and 7 bases for J; bases not matched to a gene: 7. Germline V gives CDR1 SQVTM, CDR2 ANQGSEA. This chain's CDR3 is CSVEDSGRIHEQYF. The CDR3, as DNA: TGCAGCGTTGAAGATAGCGGGAGAATCCATGAGCAGTACTTC.

This clonotype was recorded at least ten times. The V and J genes are TRBV10-3 and TRBJ2-3; D is unclear. This CDR3 comprises 12 residues. The V end lost 11 bases, the J end lost 1 base, and 10 bases lay between the germline ends. Germline assignment: CDR1 ENHRY and CDR2 SYGVKD. The CDR3 DNA sequence: TGTGCCGTCCGAGAACGCACAGATACGCAGTATTTT. Residues: CAVRERTDTQYF.

This clonotype came up many times. This rearrangement joins TRBV20-1 to TRBJ2-1; TRBD1 agrees at 9 bases. The V and J ends lost 0 bases and 8 bases, in that order; junction bases with no gene match: 8. Germline V gene lookup returns CDR1 DFQATT and CDR2 SNEGSKA (reference sequence). This CDR3 spans 15 amino acids. The CDR3 DNA sequence: TGCAGTGCTAGAGACCATCCACAGGGGGCTTATGAGCAGTTCTTC. Protein: CSARDHPQGAYEQFF.

The rearrangement joins TRBV10-3 to TRBJ2-4; a possible D gene is TRBD1 (6 bases). The germline CDR1 and CDR2 sequences are ENHRY and SYGVKD. The V gene lost 2 bases and the J gene lost 2 bases, with 13 bases spanning the gap. The CDR3 length is 16 residues. The CDR3 coding sequence is TGTGCCATCAGTGAGCCGGACAGTCAGTCCAAAAACATTCAGTACTTC. Translating it yields CAISEPDSQSKNIQYF.

The V call is TRBV3-1, the J call TRBJ1-1; no clear D gene. CDR3 length: 17 residues. V was trimmed by 1 base and J by 0 bases, leaving 15 bases between them. Germline V gives CDR1 LGHDT, CDR2 YNNKEL (reference sequence). The CDR3 DNA reads as TGTGCCAGCAGCCAAGCCCGAGGGCCGTCGATGAACACTGAAGCTTTCTTT. This translates into CASSQARGPSMNTEAFF.

This clonotype was counted many times. In DNA form, the CDR3 reads TGCAGTGGGGAGGGCCTTAGCAATCAGCCCCAGCATTTT. It is translated as CSGEGLSNQPQHF. The rearrangement links TRBV20-1 to TRBJ1-5; the D is unclear. The CDR3 is 13 amino acids. Germline values: CDR1 DFQATT, CDR2 SNEGSKA (reference sequence). V was trimmed by 7 bases and J by 0 bases, leaving 10 bases between them.

The gene calls are TRBV6-4 and TRBJ1-5; 11 bases agree with TRBD1. The length of the CDR3 is 13 residues. CDR1 and CDR2 from the germline V gene are MRHNA and SNTAGT. Trimming at V came to 8 bases and at J to 6 bases, leaving 3 bases not matched to a gene. The CDR3 sequence: CASGQGAGQPQHF. For the CDR3, the DNA is TGTGCCAGCGGACAGGGGGCAGGTCAGCCCCAGCATTTT.

In its sample, this clonotype was seen many times. This chain uses TRBV15 with TRBJ2-7; no reliable D call. The CDR3 has 16 amino acids. Trimming cost V 6 bases and J 0 bases, with 18 bases left between them. Germline CDR1 LNHNV, CDR2 YYDKDF (reference sequence). CDR3 sequence (DNA): TGTGCCACCAGACGCTATGCGCCACCGGACTCCTACGAGCAGTACTTC. Residues: CATRRYAPPDSYEQYF.

This clonotype appeared many times. This CDR3 reads CASSPDRSNQPQHF. The CDR3 region has the DNA TGTGCCAGCTCACCGGACAGAAGCAATCAGCCCCAGCATTTT. V is TRBV18 and J is TRBJ1-5, with TRBD1 as a possible D gene (6 bases). The CDR3 is 14 amino acids. V was trimmed by 3 bases and J by 1 base, leaving 7 bases between them. Germline CDR1 and CDR2: KGHSH and LQKENI.

V and J are TRBV12-3 or TRBV12-4 and TRBJ1-1; D is uncertain. There are 15 residues in the CDR3. Between the trimmed V and J ends, which lost 4 bases and 4 bases, there was a span of 16 bases. CDR3 in DNA: TGTGCCAGCAGTTCCGCCACCTCGGGAGCCACTGAAGCTTTCTTT. Protein product: CASSSATSGATEAFF.

The chain is built from TRBV7-9 and TRBJ2-1, with 15 bases that match TRBD2. Germline CDR1 SEHNR, CDR2 FQNEAQ (reference sequence). The CDR3 has 15 amino acids. V trimming: 8 bases; J trimming: 9 bases; junction bases outside the gene matches: 8. CDR3 sequence (DNA): TGTGCCAGCCGCCCGCTGGGACTAGCGGGAGGTGAGCAGTTCTTC. The encoded protein is CASRPLGLAGGEQFF.

This clonotype was seen many times. V and J are TRBV7-3 and TRBJ2-5; D ambiguous. This CDR3 has 14 amino acids. Trimming left V 2 bases short and J 3 bases short, with 10 bases between. Germline-derived CDR1 and CDR2 are SGHTA and FQGTGA. CDR3 region: CASSLGGVEETQYF. In DNA form, the CDR3 reads TGTGCCAGCAGCTTAGGTGGCGTCGAAGAGACCCAGTACTTC.

The rearrangement uses TRBV29-1 and TRBJ2-5; no clear D. The germline V gene encodes CDR1 SQVTM and CDR2 ANQGSEA. The CDR3 loop spans 11 amino acids. V was shortened by 7 bases and J by 2 bases, with 8 bases between the two germline ends. DNA of the CDR3: TGCAGCGATCAACAACAAGAGACCCAGTACTTC. Its translation: CSDQQQETQYF.

The chain joins TRBV10-3 to TRBJ1-1; D is ambiguous. The germline gives CDR1 ENHRY, CDR2 SYGVKD. V shed 0 bases and J shed 1 base, with 12 bases lying between them. The CDR3 is 16 amino acids. The CDR3 DNA is TGTGCCATCAGTGAGTCGATACCGGGGTCGAACACTGAAGCTTTCTTT. Encoded protein: CAISESIPGSNTEAFF.

This clonotype was detected ten times or more. The CDR3 spells CSARGLAGVSSYNEQFF. The DNA of the CDR3 is TGCAGTGCTAGAGGTTTAGCGGGAGTGAGCTCCTACAATGAGCAGTTCTTC. The chain has TRBV20-1 and TRBJ2-1; TRBD2 matches at 9 bases. Per germline, CDR1 DFQATT and CDR2 SNEGSKA (reference sequence). This CDR3 is built from 17 residues. Germline trimming cut 1 base from V and 0 bases from J; bases unmatched to any gene: 7.

The table lists this clonotype with many counts. The chain's CDR3 is CASSFLTGLVQGASETQYF. CDR3 nucleotide sequence: TGTGCCAGCAGCTTCCTAACGGGGCTGGTACAGGGGGCGTCGGAGACCCAGTACTTC. The J gene is TRBJ2-5, the V gene TRBV7-8, with 9 bases aligning to TRBD1. Losses at the gene ends were 3 bases for V and 5 bases for J; bases not matched to a gene: 19. This CDR3 region has 19 residues. Looked up from germline, CDR1 is SGHVS and CDR2 is FQNEAQ.

This clonotype turned up a few times. V is TRBV5-1 and J is TRBJ2-5; 8 nucleotides line up with TRBD1. With V trimmed by 2 bases and J by 2 bases, 5 bases remained unmatched. The CDR3 loop spans 15 amino acids. Germline V gene lookup returns CDR1 SGHRS and CDR2 YFSETQ. CDR3 region: CASSLSNRGQETQYF. In DNA form, the CDR3 reads TGCGCCAGCAGCTTATCAAACAGGGGGCAAGAGACCCAGTACTTC.

In its sample, this clonotype was seen a few times. This sequence joins TRBV6-5 and TRBJ2-7; tentatively, D is TRBD1 (5 bases). The CDR3 totals 14 residues. The germline V gene has CDR1 MNHEY and CDR2 SVGAGI. V gave up 0 bases and J gave up 3 bases, with 9 bases separating them. The CDR3 spells CASSYSRRGYEQYF. The CDR3 nucleotides are TGTGCCAGCAGTTACTCCCGAAGGGGCTACGAGCAGTACTTC.